This T cell receptor (beta chain) came from a study of technical replicates of blood from a handful of donors. The repertoire was sequenced with immunoSEQ multiplex PCR; TCRdb's copy has only in-frame clones and lacks some. The sample holds tens of thousands of clones, 90% to 95% seen once. The source of this sequence is a human donor in good health. Sequenced input: T cells isolated from PBMCs.

The CDR3 here is CASRTGQNRDGYTF. The CDR3 nucleotides read TGCGCCAGCAGAACGGGACAGAATCGGGACGGCTACACCTTC. This sequence joins TRBV5-1 and TRBJ1-2, with 7 bases identical to TRBD1. The CDR3 has 14 residues. Germline CDR1 reads SGHRS; CDR2 reads YFSETQ. V shed 5 bases, J shed 8 bases, and the junction held 12 bases outside the gene matches.